The TCR beta chain described here comes from a study of control samples from healthy donors and cancer patients. V gave up 5 bases and J gave up 4 bases; unmatched junction bases: 3. Germline CDR1 is MRHNA and CDR2 is SNTAGT. The CDR3 spans 14 residues. TCRdb keeps only in-frame clones here, not all; method: immunoSEQ multiplex PCR. Of 55,000 to 90,000 clones listed, about 87% were seen once; the top ten hold under 30%. The chain couples TRBV6-4 to TRBJ2-1; 9 nucleotides align to TRBD1. The material sequenced was blood. The sequence was obtained from a man in his forties or fifties in good health. As DNA, the CDR3 is TGTGCCAGCAGTTTGGACAGGGGATACAATGAGCAGTTCTTC. It specifies CASSLDRGYNEQFF.